The sequence of this T cell receptor (beta chain) was determined in a study of OX40 agonist ivuxolimab in advanced cancers. The overall study: Across the patients, intravenous ivuxolimab was delivered every 2 weeks at 0.01 to 10 mg/kg.

Sequencing was performed with immunoSEQ multiplex PCR; in TCRdb, only in-frame clones are kept and a portion is missing. The sample gives over 40,000 clones, less than 90% of which show up once; over 4.5% is in the top ten. Notes on the study in general: Clonal expansion from baseline to week 6 occurred in both CD4+ and CD8+ T cells. The study found that CD8+ T cells averaged more expanded clones than CD4+.

Of note for this clone: No antigen is known for it.

This CDR3 comprises 15 residues. From germline, CDR1 is WSHSY and CDR2 SAAADI. The V end lost 3 bases, the J end lost 4 bases, and 13 bases lay between the germline ends. On cycle 4 day 1 and cycle 7 day 1, as well as at baseline, blood was sampled. V usage is TRBV10-2 and J usage is TRBJ1-5; D not certain. This receptor was obtained from an adult with an advanced solid tumor such as melanoma, head and neck, liver or kidney cancer. Specimen: CD4+ or CD8+ T cells sorted from blood, collected in a trial of the OX40 agonist ivuxolimab. CDR3 nucleotides: TGCGCCAGCAGTGATAATTGGGGTGGTAATCAGCCCCAGCATTTT. Its translation: CASSDNWGGNQPQHF.